These 23 T cell receptor beta chains were all obtained from the same sample, sequenced in a study of T cell changes during pregnancy in multiple sclerosis. Sequencing used immunoSEQ multiplex PCR; TCRdb keeps in-frame clones, though not all of them. The table shows roughly 40,000 clones, with about 90% occurring only once. This specimen consisted of CD4+ T cells from peripheral blood mononuclear cells, obtained before pregnancy. The receptors stem from a female donor with multiple sclerosis, enrolled in a pregnancy study.

This rearrangement joins TRBV18 to TRBJ2-7, with D possibly being TRBD1 (5 bases). Germline V gene sequence: CDR1 KGHSH, CDR2 LQKENI. This CDR3 is built from 15 residues. V lost 3 bases and J lost 0, with 12 bases in between. CDR3 sequence: CASSPTGISSYEQYF. DNA of the CDR3: TGTGCCAGCTCACCTACAGGAATAAGCTCCTACGAGCAGTACTTC.

The V call is TRBV7-6, the J call TRBJ1-6; D gene unclear. Per the germline V gene, CDR1 is SGHVS and CDR2 is FNYEAQ. The length of the CDR3 is 14 residues. V gave up 0 bases and J gave up 4 bases, with 4 bases separating them. CDR3 coding DNA: TGTGCCAGCAGCTTAGCTCGGTATAATTCACCCCTCCACTTT. It translates to CASSLARYNSPLHF.

The chain recombines TRBV7-9 with TRBJ2-1, with TRBD2 as a possible D gene (5 bases). Germline V lookup: CDR1 SEHNR, CDR2 FQNEAQ (reference sequence). Between the trimmed V and J ends, which lost 4 bases and 1 base, there was a span of 11 bases. CDR3 size: 15 residues. The CDR3 DNA reads TGTGCCAGCAGCTCGAGACTAATATCCTACAATGAGCAGTTCTTC. This encodes CASSSRLISYNEQFF. The full variable domain, rest sourced from reference TRBV7-9 and TRBJ2-1, is DTGVSQNPRHKITKRGQNVTFRCDPISEHNRLYWYRQTLGQGPEFLTYFQNEAQLEKSRLLSDRFSAERPKGSFSTLEIQRTEQGDSAMYLCASSSRLISYNEQFFGPGTRLTVL.

The chain uses TRBV6-4 and TRBJ1-6, with 7 bases aligning to TRBD1. This CDR3 is 15 amino acids long. With V trimmed by 6 bases and J by 5 bases, 7 bases remained unmatched. Germline CDR1 MRHNA, CDR2 SNTAGT. CDR3 in DNA: TGTGCCAGCAGCGTCGCCGGGACAGATAATTCACCCCTCCACTTT. Its protein product is CASSVAGTDNSPLHF.

The V call is TRBV7-9, the J call TRBJ2-1; D not certain. This CDR3 contains 11 residues. Between the trimmed V and J ends, which lost 2 bases and 9 bases, there was a span of 5 bases. From germline, CDR1 is SEHNR and CDR2 FQNEAQ (reference sequence). CDR3 in DNA: TGTGCCAGCAGCTTAAACACTGAGCAGTTCTTC. Encoded protein: CASSLNTEQFF.

This chain joins TRBV18 and TRBJ2-1, with D possibly matching TRBD1 (5 bases). Germline loops: CDR1 KGHSH, CDR2 LQKENI. The CDR3 is 14 residues long. Trimming left V 1 base short and J 7 bases short, with 11 bases between. CDR3 in amino acids: CASSPLTVSNEQFF. In nucleotides, the CDR3 is TGTGCCAGCTCACCACTGACAGTTTCTAATGAGCAGTTCTTC.

V gene TRBV6-6 combines with J gene TRBJ1-2; weak D call: TRBD1 (5 bases). V dropped 0 bases and J dropped 8 bases, with 7 bases sitting between them. The germline V gene has CDR1 MNHNY and CDR2 SVGAGI (reference sequence). CDR3 length: 12 residues. This chain's CDR3 is CASSYSSGGYTF. The CDR3 DNA is TGTGCCAGCAGTTACTCGTCAGGGGGCTACACCTTC.

This clone came up once. The chain has TRBV7-2 and TRBJ1-1; TRBD1 is a possible D gene (6 bases). CDR1 is SGHTA, CDR2 FQGNSA, per germline. The CDR3 loop spans 18 amino acids. V gave up 1 base and J gave up 1 base, with 19 bases separating them. CDR3 region: CASSLGRRFRGKNTEAFF. CDR3 DNA sequence: TGTGCCAGCAGCTTAGGCCGCAGGTTTAGGGGGAAGAACACTGAAGCTTTCTTT. Drawing the rest from reference TRBV7-2 and TRBJ1-1, the complete variable domain is GAGVSQSPSNKVTEKGKDVELRCDPISGHTALYWYRQSLGQGLEFLIYFQGNSAPDKSGLPSDRFSAERTGGSVSTLTIQRTQQEDSAVYLCASSLGRRFRGKNTEAFFGQGTRLTVV.

This sequence joins TRBV7-2 and TRBJ2-3; 9 bases fit TRBD2. This CDR3 region has 15 residues. Germline V gene sequence: CDR1 SGHTA, CDR2 FQGNSA. J lost 3 bases, V lost 2 bases, and 3 bases had no gene match. The CDR3 DNA is TGTGCCAGCAGCTTAATTGGACTAGCGACAGATACGCAGTATTTT. This sequence encodes CASSLIGLATDTQYF.

This clone was picked up one time. CDR3 region: CSVEVSPNTEAFF. In DNA form, the CDR3 reads TGCAGCGTTGAAGTCAGTCCTAACACTGAAGCTTTCTTT. The V gene is TRBV29-1, the J gene TRBJ1-1, with D uncertain. The CDR3 has 13 residues. Deletions cut 1 base from V and 2 bases from J, with 8 bases between. Germline CDR1 and CDR2: SQVTM and ANQGSEA.

The chain joins TRBV11-2 to TRBJ2-3, with 7 bases identical to TRBD1. Per germline, CDR1 SGHAT and CDR2 FQNNGV. This CDR3 is built from 16 residues. The V and J ends lost 1 base and 3 bases, in that order; junction bases with no gene match: 7. The CDR3 loop reads CASSLVDRRSTDTQYF. The CDR3 region has the DNA TGTGCCAGCAGCTTAGTGGACAGGCGGTCGACAGATACGCAGTATTTT.

The rearrangement uses TRBV7-8 and TRBJ2-5; no clear D gene. Trimming shortened V by 6 bases and J by 3 bases, and 8 bases separated the two germline ends. The CDR3 spans 12 residues. Germline CDR1 SGHVS, CDR2 FQNEAQ. CDR3 sequence (DNA): TGTGCCAGCAGTGTACACAAAGAGACCCAGTACTTC. This gives the protein CASSVHKETQYF.

Only a few counts were recorded for this clone. V gene TRBV7-2 combines with J gene TRBJ1-6, with D tentatively TRBD1 (5 bases). V lost 2 bases, J lost 7 bases, and 12 bases lay in between. This CDR3 has 15 residues. Germline assignment: CDR1 SGHTA and CDR2 FQGNSA. CDR3 sequence (DNA): TGTGCCAGCAGCTTATTCGGGACTGGAAATTCACCCCTCCACTTT. The encoded protein is CASSLFGTGNSPLHF.

The rearrangement uses TRBV30 and TRBJ1-1; D remains ambiguous. The CDR3 covers 16 residues. Trimming left V 2 bases short and J 0 bases short, with 16 bases between. CDR1 is GTSNPN and CDR2 is SVGIG in the germline V gene (reference sequence). The CDR3 region is CAWSWEAGAMNTEAFF. CDR3 DNA sequence: TGTGCCTGGAGTTGGGAGGCAGGCGCCATGAACACTGAAGCTTTCTTT.

The chain combines TRBV29-1 with TRBJ2-5, with D possibly being TRBD1 (6 bases). Germline CDR1 reads SQVTM; CDR2 reads ANQGSEA. The CDR3 extends over 11 amino acids. Deletions cut 6 bases from V and 5 bases from J, with 10 bases between. The CDR3, as DNA: TGCAGCGTCAGGGGCGCTGAGACCCAGTACTTC. Encoded protein: CSVRGAETQYF.

This chain uses TRBV10-3 with TRBJ2-7; 12 bases are a match to TRBD2. Looked up from germline, CDR1 is ENHRY and CDR2 is SYGVKD. The CDR3 is made up of 15 amino acids. Trimming cost V 8 bases and J 3 bases; bases outside gene matches: 8. The CDR3 coding sequence is TGTGCCATCTCAAGCGGACTAGCGGGGATCTACGAGCAGTACTTC. Its protein product is CAISSGLAGIYEQYF.

The chain is built from TRBV4-1 and TRBJ2-2; D call uncertain. This CDR3 spans 14 amino acids. Germline lookup yields CDR1 MGHRA and CDR2 YSYEKL. With 0 bases removed from V and 8 bases from J, the gap between germline ends came to 10 bases. CDR3 DNA sequence: TGCGCCAGCAGCCAAGACAGTTATCTGGGGGAGCTGTTTTTT. As protein: CASSQDSYLGELFF.

V is TRBV10-2 and J is TRBJ2-1; 10 bases are a match to TRBD2. The CDR3 runs 14 residues. The ends lost 6 bases at V and 4 bases at J; junction bases unmatched: 3. The germline V gene encodes CDR1 WSHSY and CDR2 SAAADI. CDR3 loop: CASSLAGAYNEQFF. The CDR3 bases are TGCGCCAGCAGCCTAGCGGGGGCTTACAATGAGCAGTTCTTC.

The chain recombines TRBV27 with TRBJ2-1; a weak D match, TRBD2 (5 bases). CDR3 length: 16 residues. Between the trimmed V and J ends, which lost 2 bases and 4 bases, there was a span of 15 bases. From germline, CDR1 is MNHEY and CDR2 SMNVEV (reference sequence). CDR3 DNA: TGTGCCAGCAGTTTAGGTCGGTTAGCGCCATACAATGAGCAGTTCTTC. This codes for CASSLGRLAPYNEQFF.

J is TRBJ2-7 and V is TRBV5-5; tentative D call: TRBD1 (6 bases). The CDR3 is 14 residues long. V gave up 0 bases and J gave up 5 bases, with 12 bases separating them. From germline, CDR1 is SGHKS and CDR2 YYEKEE (reference sequence). Written as DNA, the CDR3 is TGTGCCAGCAGCTTGGGCAGGGGTCTCAACGAGCAGTACTTC. Residues: CASSLGRGLNEQYF.

The rearrangement uses TRBV4-2 and TRBJ1-5, with no clear D. The CDR3 is 15 amino acids. The germline V gene has CDR1 LGHNA and CDR2 YNFKEQ. Between the trimmed V and J ends, which lost 4 bases and 0 bases, there was a span of 10 bases. CDR3 nucleotides: TGTGCCAGCAGCCCGGGGATTGGTAGCAATCAGCCCCAGCATTTT. Translating gives CASSPGIGSNQPQHF.

The chain carries TRBV12-2 and TRBJ2-7; the D call of TRBD2 is as the table states it, not checked on the DNA. TRBV12-2 is recorded as a pseudogene. The CDR3 has 16 amino acids. CDR3 protein: CASRLVRVVPHYEQYF. The CDR3 DNA sequence: TGTGCAAGTCGCTTAGTGCGGGTTGTCCCTCACTACGAGCAGTACTTC.

The chain uses TRBV9 and TRBJ1-2, with D possibly being TRBD1 (6 bases). The CDR3 covers 16 residues. CDR1 and CDR2 (germline): SGDLS, YYNGEE. V lost 0 bases and J 4 bases, leaving 16 bases between the germline ends. CDR3 nucleotide sequence: TGTGCCAGCAGCGTAGGTAGTGGGAGGGGGGCCTATGGCTACACCTTC. This sequence encodes CASSVGSGRGAYGYTF.